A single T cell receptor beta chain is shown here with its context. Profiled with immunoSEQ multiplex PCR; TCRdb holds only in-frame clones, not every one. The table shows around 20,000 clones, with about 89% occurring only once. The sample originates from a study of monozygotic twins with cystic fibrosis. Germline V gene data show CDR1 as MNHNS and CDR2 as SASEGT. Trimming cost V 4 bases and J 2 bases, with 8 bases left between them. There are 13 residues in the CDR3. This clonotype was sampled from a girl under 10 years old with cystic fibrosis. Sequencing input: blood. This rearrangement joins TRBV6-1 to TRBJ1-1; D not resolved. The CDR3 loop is CASSAPQNTEAFF. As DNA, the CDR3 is TGTGCCAGCAGTGCCCCCCAAAACACTGAAGCTTTCTTT.